Listed here are 2 T cell receptor beta chains from one sample, sequenced in a study of T-cell reconstitution after alpha-beta-depleted transplantation in children. Molecular barcoding with unique molecular identifiers was used for the TCRbeta library. TCRdb redid the calling of the PCR reads with MiXCR, one entry per CDR3 protein. The sample shows about 610,000 distinct CDR3 sequences, over 9.5% of them seen only once. The sequenced sample was PBMCs from the stem cell graft donor, obtained from the stem cell graft. The receptors shown here come from a human donor who donated a stem cell graft to a child with acute myeloid leukemia.

The V call is TRBV7-2, the J call TRBJ2-5; a weak D match, TRBD2 (5 bases). Looked up from germline, CDR1 is SGHTA and CDR2 is FQGNSA. The CDR3 loop spans 14 amino acids. Trimming took off 5 bases at V and 4 bases at J, with 14 bases between the two ends. The CDR3 loop reads CASSRGYSGETQYF. Here the CDR3 DNA reads TGTGCCAGCAGCCGGGGATACTCCGGAGAGACCCAGTACTTC.

The chain links TRBV10-3 to TRBJ2-7; no clear D gene. The V gene's germline CDR1 is ENHRY and CDR2 SYGVKD. The length of the CDR3 is 14 residues. The ends were cut back, 3 bases at V and 2 bases at J, with 11 bases in the middle. CDR3 in amino acids: CAISEGGSPYEQYF. DNA for the CDR3: TGTGCCATCAGTGAAGGCGGCAGTCCCTACGAGCAGTACTTC.